Below, 8 T cell receptor beta chains from the same sample are listed, as sequenced in a study of OX40 agonist ivuxolimab in advanced cancers. This table comes from immunoSEQ multiplex PCR, and its TCRdb copy is limited to in-frame clones, with some not included. The sample yields tens of thousands of clones, approximately 80% seen once. The sequenced sample was CD4+ or CD8+ T cells sorted from blood, obtained in a trial of the OX40 agonist ivuxolimab. The receptors originated from an adult with an advanced solid tumor such as melanoma, head and neck, liver or kidney cancer.

The rearrangement uses TRBV7-6 and TRBJ1-2; unclear D gene. Trimming stripped 1 base from V and 7 bases from J, with 13 bases between. From germline, CDR1 is SGHVS and CDR2 FNYEAQ. The CDR3 has 14 amino acids. The chain's CDR3 is CASSLGSYRGGYTF. Written as DNA, the CDR3 is TGTGCCAGCAGCTTAGGGTCATACCGGGGTGGCTACACCTTC.

This chain uses TRBV5-4 with TRBJ2-5; D is uncertain. This CDR3 is built from 14 residues. V lost 2 bases and J 4 bases, leaving 12 bases between the germline ends. Germline-derived CDR1 and CDR2 are SGHNT and YYREEE (reference sequence). Written as DNA, the CDR3 is TGTGCCAGCAGCTTAACCAGGCGAGGAGAGACCCAGTACTTC. The encoded protein is CASSLTRRGETQYF.

The table lists this clone with a count of one. The chain employs TRBV5-8 and TRBJ2-2; maybe TRBD2 (6 bases). With 4 bases removed from V and 2 bases from J, the gap between germline ends came to 18 bases. Germline loops: CDR1 SGHTS, CDR2 YDEGEE. This CDR3 has 17 amino acids. The CDR3 region has the DNA TGTGCCAGCAGCCGCCCCCGGCTAGCGATAAACACCGGGGAGCTGTTTTTT. It encodes CASSRPRLAINTGELFF.

This clone appeared a single time. V and J are TRBV9 and TRBJ2-2; TRBD2 aligns across 9 bases. This CDR3 comprises 14 residues. V dropped 4 bases and J dropped 6; count of bases not matched to a gene: 4. Germline CDR1 reads SGDLS; CDR2 reads YYNGEE. CDR3 sequence: CASSFSGSPGELFF. CDR3 in DNA: TGTGCCAGCAGCTTTAGCGGGAGCCCCGGGGAGCTGTTTTTT.

The chain has TRBV27 and TRBJ1-6, with D unresolved. CDR1 and CDR2 from the germline V gene are MNHEY and SMNVEV (reference sequence). This CDR3 region has 15 residues. V was cut by 3 bases and J by 11 bases, with 17 bases left in between. CDR3 nucleotide sequence: TGTGCCAGCAGTTTTACATTGGGGAATATGGCACCCCTCCACTTT. It translates to CASSFTLGNMAPLHF.

DNA for the CDR3: TGTGCCAGCAGCTCTAGGCTAACCTCCTACAATGAGCAGTTCTTC. It encodes CASSSRLTSYNEQFF. The chain couples TRBV7-8 to TRBJ2-1; D not certain. V lost 4 bases and J 0 bases, leaving 10 bases between the germline ends. The CDR3 extends over 15 amino acids. Germline-derived CDR1 and CDR2 are SGHVS and FQNEAQ.

The sample holds one count of this clone. The rearrangement uses TRBV6-1 and TRBJ2-7, with 7 bases lining up with TRBD1. Germline V gene lookup returns CDR1 MNHNS and CDR2 SASEGT. V lost 2 bases, J lost 3 bases, and 4 bases stayed unmatched. This CDR3 spans 14 amino acids. CDR3 sequence (DNA): TGTGCCAGCAGTGAATCCGGACAGGACTACGAGCAGTACTTC. Protein: CASSESGQDYEQYF.

A remark on this clone: One junction end disagrees with the germline gene, perhaps due to a read error. Other DNA sequences of this sample code for an identical CDR3. The chain is built from TRBV28 and TRBJ2-7; 8 bases agree with TRBD1. Germline CDR1 reads MDHEN; CDR2 reads SYDVKM. There are 15 residues in the CDR3. The CDR3 spells CASRRTGRNSYEQYF. CDR3 nucleotide sequence: TGTGCTAGCAGAAGGACAGGGCGAAACTCCTACGAGCAGTACTTC.